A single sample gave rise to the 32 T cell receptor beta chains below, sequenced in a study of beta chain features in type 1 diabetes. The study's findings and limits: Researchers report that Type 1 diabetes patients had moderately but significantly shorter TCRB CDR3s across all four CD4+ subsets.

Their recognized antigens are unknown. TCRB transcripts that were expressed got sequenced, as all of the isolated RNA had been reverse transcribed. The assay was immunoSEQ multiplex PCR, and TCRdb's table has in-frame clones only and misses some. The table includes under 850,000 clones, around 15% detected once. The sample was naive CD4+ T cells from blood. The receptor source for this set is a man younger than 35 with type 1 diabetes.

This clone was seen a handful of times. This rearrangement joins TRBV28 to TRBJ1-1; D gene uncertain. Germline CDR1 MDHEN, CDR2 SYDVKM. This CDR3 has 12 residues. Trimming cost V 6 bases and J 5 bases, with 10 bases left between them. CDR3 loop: CASRITRTEAFF. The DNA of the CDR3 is TGTGCCAGCAGGATTACGAGGACTGAAGCTTTCTTT. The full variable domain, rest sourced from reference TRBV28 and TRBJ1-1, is DVKVTQSSRYLVKRTGEKVFLECVQDMDHENMFWYRQDPGLGLRLIYFSYDVKMKEKGDIPEGYSVSREKKERFSLILESASTNQTSMYLCASRITRTEAFFGQGTRLTVV.

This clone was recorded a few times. This chain's CDR3 is CASSPGQGAGQPQHF. Here the CDR3 DNA reads TGTGCCAGCAGCCCGGGACAGGGCGCCGGCCAGCCCCAGCATTTT. This rearrangement joins TRBV6-1 to TRBJ1-5, with 9 bases identical to TRBD1. After removal of 6 bases from V and 7 bases from J, the junction contained 10 bases not matched to a gene. This CDR3 is built from 15 residues. Per germline, CDR1 MNHNS and CDR2 SASEGT.

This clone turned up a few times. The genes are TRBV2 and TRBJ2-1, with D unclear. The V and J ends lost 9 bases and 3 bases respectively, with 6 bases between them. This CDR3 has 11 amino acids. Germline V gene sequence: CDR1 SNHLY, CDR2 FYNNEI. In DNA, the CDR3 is TGTGCCAGAGGGAACTACAATGAGCAGTTCTTC. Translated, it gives CARGNYNEQFF. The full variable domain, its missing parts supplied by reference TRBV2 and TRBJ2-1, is EPEVTQTPSHQVTQMGQEVILRCVPISNHLYFYWYRQILGQKVEFLVSFYNNEISEKSEIFDDQFSVERPDGSNFTLKIRSTKLEDSAMYFCARGNYNEQFFGPGTRLTVL.

The CDR3 is CSVEVLGGVMNTEAFF. The CDR3 DNA is TGCAGCGTTGAAGTCCTAGGGGGAGTAATGAACACTGAAGCTTTCTTT. The chain recombines TRBV29-1 with TRBJ1-1; D may be TRBD1 (6 bases). Trimming took 1 base from V and 0 from J, leaving 15 bases between them. Germline V gene lookup returns CDR1 SQVTM and CDR2 ANQGSEA. The CDR3 is made up of 16 amino acids.

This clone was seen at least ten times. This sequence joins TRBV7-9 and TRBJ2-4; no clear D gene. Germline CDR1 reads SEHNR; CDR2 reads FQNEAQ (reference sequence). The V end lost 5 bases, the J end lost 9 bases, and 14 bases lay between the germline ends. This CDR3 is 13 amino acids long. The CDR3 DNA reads TGTGCCAGCAGCCCCGCGTCGGTAGGCATTCAGTACTTC. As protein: CASSPASVGIQYF.

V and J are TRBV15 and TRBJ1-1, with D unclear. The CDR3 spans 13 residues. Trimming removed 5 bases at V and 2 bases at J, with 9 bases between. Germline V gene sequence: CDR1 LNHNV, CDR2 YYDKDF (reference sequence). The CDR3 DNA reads TGTGCCACCAGCGGTCGGGCCAACACTGAAGCTTTCTTT. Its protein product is CATSGRANTEAFF.

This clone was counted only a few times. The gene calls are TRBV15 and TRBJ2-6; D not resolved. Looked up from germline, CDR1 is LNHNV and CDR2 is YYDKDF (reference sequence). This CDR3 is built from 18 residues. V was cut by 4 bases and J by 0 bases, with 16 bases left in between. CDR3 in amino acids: CATSKTSFRNSGANVLTF. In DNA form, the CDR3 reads TGTGCCACCAGCAAAACCAGTTTTAGGAACTCTGGGGCCAACGTCCTGACTTTC.

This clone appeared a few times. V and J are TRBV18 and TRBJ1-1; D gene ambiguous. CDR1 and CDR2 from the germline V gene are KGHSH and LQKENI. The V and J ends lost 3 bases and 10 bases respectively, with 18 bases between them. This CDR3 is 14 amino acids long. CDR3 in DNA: TGTGCCAGCTCACCGCGCGGGTCAGACGGGGTAGCTTTCTTT. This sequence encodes CASSPRGSDGVAFF. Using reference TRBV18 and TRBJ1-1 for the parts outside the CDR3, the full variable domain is NAGVMQNPRHLVRRRGQEARLRCSPMKGHSHVYWYRQLPEEGLKFMVYLQKENIIDESGMPKERFSAEFPKEGPSILRIQQVVRGDSAAYFCASSPRGSDGVAFFGQGTRLTVV.

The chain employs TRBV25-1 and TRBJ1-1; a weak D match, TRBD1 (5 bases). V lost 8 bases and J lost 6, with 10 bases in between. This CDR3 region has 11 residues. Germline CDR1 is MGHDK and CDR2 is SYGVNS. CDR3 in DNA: TGTGCCAGCGCAGGGTTCTCTGAAGCTTTCTTT. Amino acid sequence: CASAGFSEAFF.

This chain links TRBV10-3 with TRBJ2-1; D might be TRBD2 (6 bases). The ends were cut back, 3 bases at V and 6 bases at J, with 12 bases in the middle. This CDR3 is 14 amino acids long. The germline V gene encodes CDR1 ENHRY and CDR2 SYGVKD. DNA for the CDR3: TGTGCCATCAGTGAAGGGACTGGGCGCAATGAGCAGTTCTTC. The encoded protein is CAISEGTGRNEQFF.

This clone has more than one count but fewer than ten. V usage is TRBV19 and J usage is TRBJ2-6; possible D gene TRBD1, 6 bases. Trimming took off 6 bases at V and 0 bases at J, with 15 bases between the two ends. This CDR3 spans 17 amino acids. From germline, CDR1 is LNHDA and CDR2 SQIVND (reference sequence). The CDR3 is CASRRAGATSGANVLTF. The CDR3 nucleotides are TGTGCCAGTAGGAGGGCAGGGGCCACCTCTGGGGCCAACGTCCTGACTTTC. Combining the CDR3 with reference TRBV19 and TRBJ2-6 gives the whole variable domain DGGITQSPKYLFRKEGQNVTLSCEQNLNHDAMYWYRQDPGQGLRLIYYSQIVNDFQKGDIAEGYSVSREKKESFPLTVTSAQKNPTAFYLCASRRAGATSGANVLTFGAGSRLTVL.

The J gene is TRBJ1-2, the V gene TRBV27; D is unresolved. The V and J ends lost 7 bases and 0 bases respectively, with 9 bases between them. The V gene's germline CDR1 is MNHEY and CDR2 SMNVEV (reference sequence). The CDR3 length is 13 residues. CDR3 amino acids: CASTRGSNYGYTF. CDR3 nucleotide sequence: TGTGCCAGCACCCGAGGATCTAACTATGGCTACACCTTC.

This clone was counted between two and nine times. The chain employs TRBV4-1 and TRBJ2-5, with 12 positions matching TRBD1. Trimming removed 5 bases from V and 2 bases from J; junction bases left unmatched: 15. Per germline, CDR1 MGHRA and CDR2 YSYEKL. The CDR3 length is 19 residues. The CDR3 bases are TGCGCCAGCAGCAGCCGGGACAGGGGGCGTAGGGGGTTTCAAGAGACCCAGTACTTC. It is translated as CASSSRDRGRRGFQETQYF.

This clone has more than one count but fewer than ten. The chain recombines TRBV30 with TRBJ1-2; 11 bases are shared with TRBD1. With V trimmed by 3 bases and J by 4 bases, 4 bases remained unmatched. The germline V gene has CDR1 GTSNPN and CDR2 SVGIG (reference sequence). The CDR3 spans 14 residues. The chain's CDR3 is CAWSGQGAVYGYTF. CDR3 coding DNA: TGTGCCTGGAGCGGACAGGGGGCGGTCTATGGCTACACCTTC.

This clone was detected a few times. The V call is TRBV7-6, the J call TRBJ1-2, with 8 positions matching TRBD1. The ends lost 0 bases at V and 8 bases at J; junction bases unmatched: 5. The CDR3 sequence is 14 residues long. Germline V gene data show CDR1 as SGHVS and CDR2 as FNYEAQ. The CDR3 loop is CASSLALQGEGYTF. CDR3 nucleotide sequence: TGTGCCAGCAGCTTAGCGCTACAGGGGGAAGGCTACACCTTC.

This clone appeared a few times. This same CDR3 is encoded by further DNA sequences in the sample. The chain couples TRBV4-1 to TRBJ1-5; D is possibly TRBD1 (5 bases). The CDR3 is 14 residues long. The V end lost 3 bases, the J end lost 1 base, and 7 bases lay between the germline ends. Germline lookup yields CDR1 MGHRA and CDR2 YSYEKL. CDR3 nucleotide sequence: TGCGCCAGCAGCCAGGGGGACAGCAATCAGCCCCAGCATTTT. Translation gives CASSQGDSNQPQHF.

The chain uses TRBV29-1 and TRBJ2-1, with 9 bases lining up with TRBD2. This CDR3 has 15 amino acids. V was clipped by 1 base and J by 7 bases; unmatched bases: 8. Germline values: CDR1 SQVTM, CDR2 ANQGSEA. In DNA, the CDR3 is TGCAGCGTTGAAGGTGGTAGCGGGGGTATTAATGAGCAGTTCTTC. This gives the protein CSVEGGSGGINEQFF.

CDR3 protein: CASSLGGSKNIQYF. DNA of the CDR3: TGTGCCAGCAGCTTAGGAGGGAGCAAAAACATTCAGTACTTC. This rearrangement joins TRBV7-3 to TRBJ2-4; D perhaps matches TRBD2 (6 bases). Germline V gives CDR1 SGHTA, CDR2 FQGTGA. The CDR3 consists of 14 residues. Trimming took off 2 bases at V and 3 bases at J, with 8 bases between the two ends.

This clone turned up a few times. CDR3 residues: CASRPEPPNYGYTF. DNA of the CDR3: TGTGCCAGTAGGCCAGAGCCTCCTAACTATGGCTACACCTTC. The rearrangement uses TRBV19 and TRBJ1-2; D ambiguous. The germline CDR1 and CDR2 sequences are LNHDA and SQIVND (reference sequence). The CDR3 contains 14 residues. V lost 6 bases, J lost 0 bases, and 11 bases lay in between.

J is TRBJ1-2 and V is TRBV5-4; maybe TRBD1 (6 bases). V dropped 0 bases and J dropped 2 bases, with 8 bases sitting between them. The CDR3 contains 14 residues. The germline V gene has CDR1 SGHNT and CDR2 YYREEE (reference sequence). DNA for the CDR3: TGTGCCAGCAGCTTGGGGGGACACAACTATGGCTACACCTTC. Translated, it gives CASSLGGHNYGYTF.

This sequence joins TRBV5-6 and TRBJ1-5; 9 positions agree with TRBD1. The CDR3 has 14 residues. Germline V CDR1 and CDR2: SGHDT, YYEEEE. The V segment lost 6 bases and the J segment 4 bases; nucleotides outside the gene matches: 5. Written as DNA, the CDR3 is TGTGCCAGCAACAGACAGGGGGTGAATCAGCCCCAGCATTTT. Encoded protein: CASNRQGVNQPQHF.

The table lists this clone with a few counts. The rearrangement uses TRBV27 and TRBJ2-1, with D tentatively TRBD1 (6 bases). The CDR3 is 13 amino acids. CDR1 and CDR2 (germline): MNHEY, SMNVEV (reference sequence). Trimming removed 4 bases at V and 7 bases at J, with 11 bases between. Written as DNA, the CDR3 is TGTGCCAGCAGTTCAGGGGTTGGGAATGAGCAGTTCTTC. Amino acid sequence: CASSSGVGNEQFF.

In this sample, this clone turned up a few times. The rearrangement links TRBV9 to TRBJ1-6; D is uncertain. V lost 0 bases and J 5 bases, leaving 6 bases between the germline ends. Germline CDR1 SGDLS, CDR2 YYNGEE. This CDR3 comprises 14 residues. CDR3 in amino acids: CASSVVPDNSPLHF. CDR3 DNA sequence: TGTGCCAGCAGCGTAGTTCCAGATAATTCACCCCTCCACTTT.

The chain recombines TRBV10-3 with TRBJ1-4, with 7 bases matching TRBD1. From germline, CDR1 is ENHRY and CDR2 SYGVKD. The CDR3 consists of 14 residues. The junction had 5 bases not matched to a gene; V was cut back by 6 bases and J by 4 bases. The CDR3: CAISPGQLNEKLFF. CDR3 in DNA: TGTGCCATCAGCCCGGGACAGCTTAATGAAAAACTGTTTTTT.

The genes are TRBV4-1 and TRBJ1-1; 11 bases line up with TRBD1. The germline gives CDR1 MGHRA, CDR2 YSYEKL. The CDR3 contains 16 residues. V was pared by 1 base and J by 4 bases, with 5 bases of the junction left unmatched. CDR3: CASSQVGGQGGTEAFF. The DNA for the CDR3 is TGCGCCAGCAGCCAAGTCGGGGGACAGGGGGGCACTGAAGCTTTCTTT.

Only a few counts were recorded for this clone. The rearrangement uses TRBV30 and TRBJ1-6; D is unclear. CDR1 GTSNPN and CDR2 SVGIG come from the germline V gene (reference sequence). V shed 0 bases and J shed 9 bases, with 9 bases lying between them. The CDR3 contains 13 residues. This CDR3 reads CAWSVPHSSPLHF. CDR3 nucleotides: TGTGCCTGGAGTGTCCCACATAGTTCACCCCTCCACTTT.

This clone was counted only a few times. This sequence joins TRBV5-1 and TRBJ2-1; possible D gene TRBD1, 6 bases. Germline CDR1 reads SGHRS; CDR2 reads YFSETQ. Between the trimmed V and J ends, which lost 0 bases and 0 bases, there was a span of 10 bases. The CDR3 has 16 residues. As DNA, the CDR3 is TGCGCCAGCAGCTTGGAGAGGGGGTTCTCCTACAATGAGCAGTTCTTC. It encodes CASSLERGFSYNEQFF. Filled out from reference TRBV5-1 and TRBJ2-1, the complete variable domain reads KAGVTQTPRYLIKTRGQQVTLSCSPISGHRSVSWYQQTPGQGLQFLFEYFSETQRNKGNFPGRFSGRQFSNSRSEMNVSTLELGDSALYLCASSLERGFSYNEQFFGPGTRLTVL.

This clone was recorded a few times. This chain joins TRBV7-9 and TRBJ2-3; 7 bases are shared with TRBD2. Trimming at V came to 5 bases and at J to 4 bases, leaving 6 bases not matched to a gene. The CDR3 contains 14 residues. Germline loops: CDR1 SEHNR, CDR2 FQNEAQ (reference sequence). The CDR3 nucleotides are TGTGCCAGCAGCCCGGGACTATCTGCAGATACGCAGTATTTT. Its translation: CASSPGLSADTQYF.

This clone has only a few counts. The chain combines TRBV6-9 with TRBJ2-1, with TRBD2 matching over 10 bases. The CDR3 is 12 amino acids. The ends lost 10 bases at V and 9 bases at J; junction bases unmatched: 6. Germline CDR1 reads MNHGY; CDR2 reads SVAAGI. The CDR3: CATLLAGFEQFF. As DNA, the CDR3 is TGTGCCACCCTACTAGCGGGGTTTGAGCAGTTCTTC.

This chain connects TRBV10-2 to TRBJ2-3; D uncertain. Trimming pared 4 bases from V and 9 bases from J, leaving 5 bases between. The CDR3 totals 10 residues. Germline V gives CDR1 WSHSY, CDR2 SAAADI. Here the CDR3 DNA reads TGCGCCAGCAGTGGTGGGACGCAGTATTTT. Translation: CASSGGTQYF.

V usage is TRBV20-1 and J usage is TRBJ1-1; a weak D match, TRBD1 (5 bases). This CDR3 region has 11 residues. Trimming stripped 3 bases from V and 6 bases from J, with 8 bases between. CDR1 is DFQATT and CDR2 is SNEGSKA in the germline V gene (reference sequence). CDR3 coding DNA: TGCAGTGCTAGGGGACCCGCTGAAGCTTTCTTT. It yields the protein CSARGPAEAFF.

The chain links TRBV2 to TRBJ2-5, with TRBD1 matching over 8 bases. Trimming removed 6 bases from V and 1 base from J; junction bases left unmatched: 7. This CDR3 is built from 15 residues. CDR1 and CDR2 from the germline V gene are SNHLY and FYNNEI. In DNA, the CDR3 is TGTGCCAGCAGCGAAATACAGGGGGTCCAAGAGACCCAGTACTTC. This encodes CASSEIQGVQETQYF.